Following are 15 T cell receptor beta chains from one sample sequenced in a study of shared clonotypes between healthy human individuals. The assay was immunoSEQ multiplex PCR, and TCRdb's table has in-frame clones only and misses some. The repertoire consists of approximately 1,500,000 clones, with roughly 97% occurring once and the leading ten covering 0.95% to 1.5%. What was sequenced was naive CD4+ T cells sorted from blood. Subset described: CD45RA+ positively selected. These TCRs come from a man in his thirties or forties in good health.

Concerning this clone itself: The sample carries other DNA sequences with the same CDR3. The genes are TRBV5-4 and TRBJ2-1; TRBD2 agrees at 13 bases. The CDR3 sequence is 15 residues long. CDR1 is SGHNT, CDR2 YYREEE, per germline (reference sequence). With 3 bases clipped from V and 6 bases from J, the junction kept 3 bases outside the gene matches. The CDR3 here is CASSSGLAGVNEQFF. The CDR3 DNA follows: TGTGCCAGCAGCTCAGGACTAGCGGGAGTCAATGAGCAGTTCTTC.

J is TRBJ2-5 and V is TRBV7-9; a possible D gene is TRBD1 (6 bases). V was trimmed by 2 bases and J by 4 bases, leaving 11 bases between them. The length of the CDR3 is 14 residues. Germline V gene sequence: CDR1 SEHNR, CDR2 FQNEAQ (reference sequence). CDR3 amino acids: CASSLRGFVETQYF. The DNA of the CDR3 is TGTGCCAGCAGCTTAAGGGGGTTTGTAGAGACCCAGTACTTC.

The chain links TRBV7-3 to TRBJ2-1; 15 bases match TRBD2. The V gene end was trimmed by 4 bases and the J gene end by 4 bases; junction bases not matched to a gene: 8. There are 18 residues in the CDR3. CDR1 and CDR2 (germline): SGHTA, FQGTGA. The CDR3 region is CASSSGLAGGRVYNEQFF. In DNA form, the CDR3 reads TGTGCCAGCAGCTCGGGACTAGCGGGAGGCCGAGTGTACAATGAGCAGTTCTTC.

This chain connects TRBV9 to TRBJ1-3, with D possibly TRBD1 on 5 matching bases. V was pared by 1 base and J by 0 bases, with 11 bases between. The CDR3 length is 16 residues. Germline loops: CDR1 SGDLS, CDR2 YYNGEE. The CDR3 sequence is CASSVLGTDSGNTIYF. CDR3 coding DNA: TGTGCCAGCAGCGTATTAGGGACTGACTCTGGAAACACCATATATTTT.

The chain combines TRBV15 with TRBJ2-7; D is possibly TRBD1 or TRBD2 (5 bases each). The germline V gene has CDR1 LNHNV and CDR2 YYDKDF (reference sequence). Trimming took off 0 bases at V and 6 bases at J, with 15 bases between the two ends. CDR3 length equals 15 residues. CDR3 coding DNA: TGTGCCACCAGCAGAGAGGCAGGGAGCTGGGGCGAGCAGTACTTC. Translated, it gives CATSREAGSWGEQYF.

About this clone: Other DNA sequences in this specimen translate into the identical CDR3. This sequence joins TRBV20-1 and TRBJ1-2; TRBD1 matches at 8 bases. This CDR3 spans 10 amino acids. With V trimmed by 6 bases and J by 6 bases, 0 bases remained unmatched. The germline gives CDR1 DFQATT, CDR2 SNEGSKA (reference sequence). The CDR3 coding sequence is TGCAGTGCGGACAGGGATGGCTACACCTTC. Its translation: CSADRDGYTF.

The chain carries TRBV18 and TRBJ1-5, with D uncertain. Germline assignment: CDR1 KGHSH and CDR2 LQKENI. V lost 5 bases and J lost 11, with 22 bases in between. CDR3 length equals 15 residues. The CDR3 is CASSVVRTAPAAQHF. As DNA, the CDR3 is TGTGCCAGCTCAGTAGTCCGGACGGCTCCGGCGGCCCAGCATTTT.

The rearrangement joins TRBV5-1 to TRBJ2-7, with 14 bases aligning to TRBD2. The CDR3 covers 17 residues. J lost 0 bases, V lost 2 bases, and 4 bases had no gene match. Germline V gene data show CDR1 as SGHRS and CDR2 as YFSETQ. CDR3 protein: CASSFRLAGGSSYEQYF. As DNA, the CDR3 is TGCGCCAGCAGCTTCCGACTAGCGGGAGGGAGCTCCTACGAGCAGTACTTC.

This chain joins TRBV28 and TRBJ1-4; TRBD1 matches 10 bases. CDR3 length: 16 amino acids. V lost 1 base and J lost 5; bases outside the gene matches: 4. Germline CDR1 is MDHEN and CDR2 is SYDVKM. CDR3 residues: CASSLLRQGANEKLFF. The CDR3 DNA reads TGTGCCAGCAGTTTATTAAGACAGGGGGCAAATGAAAAACTGTTTTTT.

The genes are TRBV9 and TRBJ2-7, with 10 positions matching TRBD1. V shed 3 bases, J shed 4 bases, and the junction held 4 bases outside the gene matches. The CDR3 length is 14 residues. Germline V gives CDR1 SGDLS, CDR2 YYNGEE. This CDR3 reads CASSAGQGKYEQYF. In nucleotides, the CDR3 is TGTGCCAGCAGCGCGGGACAGGGGAAGTACGAGCAGTACTTC.

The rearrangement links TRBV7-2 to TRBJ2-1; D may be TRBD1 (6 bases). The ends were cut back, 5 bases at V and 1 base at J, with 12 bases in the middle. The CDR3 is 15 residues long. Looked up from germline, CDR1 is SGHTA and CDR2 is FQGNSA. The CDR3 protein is CASSPRGISYNEQFF. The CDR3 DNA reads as TGTGCCAGCAGCCCGAGGGGGATATCCTACAATGAGCAGTTCTTC.

The CDR3 loop reads CASSSTGANTEAFF. Here the CDR3 DNA reads TGTGCCAGCAGTTCCACCGGGGCGAACACTGAAGCTTTCTTT. V gene TRBV28 combines with J gene TRBJ1-1; D might be TRBD1 (5 bases). The CDR3 loop spans 14 amino acids. Trimming left V 4 bases short and J 1 base short, with 10 bases between. The germline CDR1 and CDR2 sequences are MDHEN and SYDVKM.

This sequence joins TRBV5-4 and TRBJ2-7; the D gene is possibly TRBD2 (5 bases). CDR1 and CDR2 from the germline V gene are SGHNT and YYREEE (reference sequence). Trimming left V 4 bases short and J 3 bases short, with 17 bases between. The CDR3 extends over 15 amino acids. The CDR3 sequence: CASSPGIGYFYEQYF. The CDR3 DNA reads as TGTGCCAGCAGCCCGGGGATAGGATATTTCTACGAGCAGTACTTC.

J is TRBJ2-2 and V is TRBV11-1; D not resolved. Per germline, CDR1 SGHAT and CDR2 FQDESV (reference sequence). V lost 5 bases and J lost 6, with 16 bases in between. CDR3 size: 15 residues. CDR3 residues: CASSETLSRPGELFF. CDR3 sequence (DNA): TGTGCCAGCAGCGAAACCTTATCCCGTCCCGGGGAGCTGTTTTTT.

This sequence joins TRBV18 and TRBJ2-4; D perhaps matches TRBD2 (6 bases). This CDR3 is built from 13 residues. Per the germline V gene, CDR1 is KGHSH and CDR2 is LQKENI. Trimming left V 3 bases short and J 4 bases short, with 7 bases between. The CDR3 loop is CASSPAGKNIQYF. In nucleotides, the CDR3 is TGTGCCAGCTCACCTGCGGGGAAAAACATTCAGTACTTC.